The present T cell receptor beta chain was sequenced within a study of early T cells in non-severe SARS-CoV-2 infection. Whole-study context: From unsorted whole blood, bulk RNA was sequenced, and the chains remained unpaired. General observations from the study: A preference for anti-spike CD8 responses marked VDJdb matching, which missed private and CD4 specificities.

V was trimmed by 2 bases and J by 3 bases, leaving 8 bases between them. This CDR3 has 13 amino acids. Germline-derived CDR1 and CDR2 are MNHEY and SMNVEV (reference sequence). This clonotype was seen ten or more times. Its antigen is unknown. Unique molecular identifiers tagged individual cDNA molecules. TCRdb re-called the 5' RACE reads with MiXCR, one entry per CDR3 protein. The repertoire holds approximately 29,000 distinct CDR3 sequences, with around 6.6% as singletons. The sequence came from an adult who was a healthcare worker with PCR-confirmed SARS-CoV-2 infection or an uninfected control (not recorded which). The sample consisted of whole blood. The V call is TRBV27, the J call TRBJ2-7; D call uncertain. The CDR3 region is CASSLNGLYEQYF. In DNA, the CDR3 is TGTGCCAGCAGTTTAAACGGGCTCTACGAGCAGTACTTC.